This T cell receptor (beta chain) was retrieved from a study of response to subunit inactivated influenza vaccine. Study-wide findings and caveats: Few new T cells, the authors suggested, are recruited by each seasonal influenza vaccination.

TCRdb independently ran MiXCR on the RT-PCR reads; one entry per CDR3 protein. The sample includes around 490,000 distinct CDR3 sequences, approximately 7.7% of them seen just once. This clonotype was seen ten or more times. Antigen specificity is unknown. Per germline, CDR1 MNHNS and CDR2 SASEGT. Trimming pared 8 bases from V and 4 bases from J, leaving 21 bases between. The CDR3 is made up of 15 amino acids. This clonotype was obtained from a man in his fifties or sixties who received an inactivated influenza vaccine. This rearrangement joins TRBV6-1 to TRBJ2-7; a possible D gene is TRBD2 (6 bases). This specimen consisted of PBMCs from blood, obtained around 25 months after vaccination. DNA for the CDR3: TGTGCCAGCTCGCTCTCGGGACGCCGGGAGTACGAGCAGTACTTC. Amino acid sequence: CASSLSGRREYEQYF.